Listed here are 30 T cell receptor beta chains from one sample, sequenced in a study of T cells in localized non-small cell lung cancer. The repertoire was sequenced with immunoSEQ multiplex PCR; TCRdb's copy has only in-frame clones and lacks some. This sample yields over 40,000 clones, of which roughly 86% are seen a single time; around 7% belongs to the top ten. The sequencing here drew on peripheral blood, taken before any cancer treatment. Receptor source: a woman aged 18-55 years with stage III lung adenocarcinoma.

The chain uses TRBV19 and TRBJ2-7; 8 bases agree with TRBD1. Germline trimming cut 8 bases from V and 3 bases from J; bases unmatched to any gene: 12. Per the germline V gene, CDR1 is LNHDA and CDR2 is SQIVND (reference sequence). The CDR3 length is 15 residues. CDR3 amino acids: CASEPRTGLGYEQYF. The CDR3 region has the DNA TGTGCCAGTGAACCTCGGACAGGGCTTGGCTACGAGCAGTACTTC.

This chain connects TRBV7-2 to TRBJ2-6, with 7 bases fitting TRBD1. V gave up 4 bases and J gave up 0 bases; unmatched junction bases: 3. CDR1 and CDR2 (germline): SGHTA, FQGNSA. This CDR3 region has 16 residues. CDR3 residues: CASSWGQPSGANVLTF. CDR3 nucleotide sequence: TGTGCCAGCAGCTGGGGACAGCCCTCTGGGGCCAACGTCCTGACTTTC.

The rearrangement joins TRBV7-6 to TRBJ2-3; TRBD2 aligns across 7 bases. The junction had 9 bases not matched to a gene; V was cut back by 4 bases and J by 5 bases. Germline V gene data show CDR1 as SGHVS and CDR2 as FNYEAQ. The CDR3 spans 15 residues. The CDR3 protein is CASSSRAGVGDTQYF. The CDR3 DNA follows: TGTGCCAGCAGCTCCCGGGCGGGGGTTGGAGATACGCAGTATTTT. Together with reference TRBV7-6 and TRBJ2-3, the CDR3 gives the full variable domain: GAGVSQSPRYKVTKRGQDVALRCDPISGHVSLYWYRQALGQGPEFLTYFNYEAQQDKSGLPNDRFSAERPEGSISTLTIQRTEQRDSAMYRCASSSRAGVGDTQYFGPGTRLTVL.

The gene calls are TRBV15 and TRBJ2-3, with 10 bases matching TRBD2. V lost 4 bases and J lost 4; bases outside the gene matches: 5. Looked up from germline, CDR1 is LNHNV and CDR2 is YYDKDF (reference sequence). The CDR3 spans 15 residues. The CDR3 sequence: CATSNERGGADTQYF. Here the CDR3 DNA reads TGTGCCACCAGCAACGAGCGGGGGGGCGCAGATACGCAGTATTTT.

The chain links TRBV5-1 to TRBJ2-5; TRBD1 matches 9 bases. V trimming: 4 bases; J trimming: 4 bases; junction bases outside the gene matches: 2. The CDR3 spans 13 residues. Germline values: CDR1 SGHRS, CDR2 YFSETQ. CDR3 residues: CASSVDRGETQYF. Written as DNA, the CDR3 is TGCGCCAGCAGCGTGGACAGGGGAGAGACCCAGTACTTC.

This chain connects TRBV5-1 to TRBJ1-1; D call uncertain. Between the trimmed V and J ends, which lost 0 bases and 1 base, there was a span of 7 bases. CDR3 length equals 14 residues. Germline lookup yields CDR1 SGHRS and CDR2 YFSETQ. Written as DNA, the CDR3 is TGCGCCAGCAGCTTGGACGGCGCGAACACTGAAGCTTTCTTT. This gives the protein CASSLDGANTEAFF.

V usage is TRBV7-9 and J usage is TRBJ1-1, with TRBD1 matching 7 bases. Germline V gene data show CDR1 as SEHNR and CDR2 as FQNEAQ (reference sequence). V trimming: 5 bases; J trimming: 2 bases; junction bases outside the gene matches: 8. This CDR3 region has 15 residues. In DNA, the CDR3 is TGTGCCAGCAGCCCGGGGGGAGGGGGCAACACTGAAGCTTTCTTT. Amino acid sequence: CASSPGGGGNTEAFF.

The gene calls are TRBV5-4 and TRBJ1-1; D not certain. Germline V gives CDR1 SGHNT, CDR2 YYREEE (reference sequence). This CDR3 is built from 16 residues. V was cut by 0 bases and J by 1 base, with 13 bases left in between. The CDR3 DNA reads TGTGCCAGCAGCTTGGGGACTGGCTCGGGGAACACTGAAGCTTTCTTT. This sequence encodes CASSLGTGSGNTEAFF.

The chain recombines TRBV13 with TRBJ2-1, with 11 bases matching TRBD2. V shed 5 bases, J shed 3 bases, and the junction held 6 bases outside the gene matches. The CDR3 runs to 16 residues. The germline V gene encodes CDR1 PRHDT and CDR2 FYEKMQ (reference sequence). CDR3 nucleotide sequence: TGTGCCAGCAGCGTCCGACTAGCGGGGATCTACAATGAGCAGTTCTTC. This encodes CASSVRLAGIYNEQFF.

The rearrangement uses TRBV9 and TRBJ2-6, with D maybe TRBD2 (5 bases). Germline assignment: CDR1 SGDLS and CDR2 YYNGEE. The V end was cut by 0 bases, the J end by 1 base, with 8 bases between. This CDR3 is 16 amino acids long. The CDR3 region has the DNA TGTGCCAGCAGCGTAGTTAGGACTTCTGGGGCCAACGTCCTGACTTTC. This sequence encodes CASSVVRTSGANVLTF.

In regard to this clone: At one end, the junction sequence differs from germline, possibly due to a read error. The chain combines TRBV2 with TRBJ2-3; no clear D gene. CDR1 is SNHLY, CDR2 FYNNEI, per germline. The CDR3 has 15 residues. The CDR3 here is CSSSESYRSTDTQYF. The CDR3, as DNA: TGTTCCAGCAGTGAGAGTTACCGTAGCACAGATACGCAGTATTTT.

The V call is TRBV7-6, the J call TRBJ2-1; D gene uncertain. The germline CDR1 and CDR2 sequences are SGHVS and FNYEAQ. This CDR3 is built from 11 residues. Trimming stripped 2 bases from V and 9 bases from J, with 5 bases between. The CDR3: CASSLMGEQFF. The DNA of the CDR3 is TGTGCCAGCAGCTTAATGGGTGAGCAGTTCTTC. Full variable domain (remainder filled in from reference TRBV7-6 and TRBJ2-1): GAGVSQSPRYKVTKRGQDVALRCDPISGHVSLYWYRQALGQGPEFLTYFNYEAQQDKSGLPNDRFSAERPEGSISTLTIQRTEQRDSAMYRCASSLMGEQFFGPGTRLTVL.

This chain joins TRBV19 and TRBJ1-2; unclear D gene. Trimming took off 10 bases at V and 8 bases at J, with 14 bases between the two ends. The CDR3 consists of 11 residues. Germline CDR1 reads LNHDA; CDR2 reads SQIVND (reference sequence). CDR3 coding DNA: TGTGCCACCCAACGGGCCGGAGGCTACACCTTC. This translates into CATQRAGGYTF.

The chain has TRBV30 and TRBJ1-4; D unclear. This CDR3 comprises 14 residues. V shed 5 bases and J shed 5 bases, with 15 bases lying between them. Per germline, CDR1 GTSNPN and CDR2 SVGIG (reference sequence). The CDR3 DNA reads TGTGCCTGGCATTACAGCTCCAGAAATGAAAAACTGTTTTTT. This translates into CAWHYSSRNEKLFF.

The J gene is TRBJ2-1, the V gene TRBV13; TRBD2 agrees at 12 bases. Unmatched junction bases numbered 8, after V lost 5 bases and J lost 0 bases. The length of the CDR3 is 18 residues. Germline lookup yields CDR1 PRHDT and CDR2 FYEKMQ (reference sequence). CDR3 loop: CASSSGTSGLSSYNEQFF. CDR3 DNA sequence: TGTGCCAGCAGCAGCGGGACTAGCGGGTTGAGCTCCTACAATGAGCAGTTCTTC.

This rearrangement joins TRBV6-1 to TRBJ1-2; D may be TRBD1 (6 bases). With 4 bases removed from V and 2 bases from J, the gap between germline ends came to 8 bases. The CDR3 loop spans 13 amino acids. The germline V gene encodes CDR1 MNHNS and CDR2 SASEGT. The CDR3 loop reads CASSGRGNYGYTF. In nucleotides, the CDR3 is TGTGCCAGCAGTGGAAGGGGGAACTATGGCTACACCTTC.

In this sample, this clone turned up once. The chain carries TRBV6-1 and TRBJ1-1, with D uncertain. The CDR3 sequence is 12 residues long. The germline CDR1 and CDR2 sequences are MNHNS and SASEGT. Trimming removed 4 bases at V and 12 bases at J, with 15 bases between. In DNA, the CDR3 is TGTGCCAGCAGTGCGGTCCTCCTCTTCCCTTTCTTT. As protein: CASSAVLLFPFF.

This clone was seen more than once but under ten times. The CDR3 sequence: CASSAPGGNQPQHF. Written as DNA, the CDR3 is TGTGCCAGCTCGGCTCCAGGGGGCAATCAGCCCCAGCATTTT. The chain combines TRBV6-1 with TRBJ1-5; perhaps TRBD1 as D (6 bases). Per germline, CDR1 MNHNS and CDR2 SASEGT. CDR3 length equals 14 residues. Trimming cost V 8 bases and J 2 bases, with 13 bases left between them.

The genes are TRBV14 and TRBJ2-1; D unclear. From germline, CDR1 is SGHDN and CDR2 FVKESK. The CDR3 sequence is 13 residues long. V was pared by 0 bases and J by 10 bases, with 10 bases between. This CDR3 is CASSQDFGAEQFF. CDR3 sequence (DNA): TGTGCCAGCAGCCAAGATTTCGGCGCCGAGCAGTTCTTC.

The V gene is TRBV7-9, the J gene TRBJ2-1; D is possibly TRBD2 (6 bases). Trimming removed 6 bases at V and 0 bases at J, with 15 bases between. Germline-derived CDR1 and CDR2 are SEHNR and FQNEAQ (reference sequence). The CDR3 length is 16 residues. The CDR3 bases are TGTGCCAGCAGTCCCGGACGGGGGAGCTCCTACAATGAGCAGTTCTTC. Residues: CASSPGRGSSYNEQFF. The whole variable domain, remainder taken from reference TRBV7-9 and TRBJ2-1, is DTGVSQNPRHKITKRGQNVTFRCDPISEHNRLYWYRQTLGQGPEFLTYFQNEAQLEKSRLLSDRFSAERPKGSFSTLEIQRTEQGDSAMYLCASSPGRGSSYNEQFFGPGTRLTVL.

This clone is a singleton in its sample. J is TRBJ1-5 and V is TRBV6-1; D gene uncertain. Germline loops: CDR1 MNHNS, CDR2 SASEGT. The CDR3 totals 15 residues. The V end lost 6 bases, the J end lost 5 bases, and 17 bases lay between the germline ends. CDR3 sequence: CASSEGTTQDQPQHF. CDR3 in DNA: TGTGCCAGCAGCGAGGGCACCACCCAGGATCAGCCCCAGCATTTT.

This sequence joins TRBV7-6 and TRBJ1-3, with no clear D. Germline loops: CDR1 SGHVS, CDR2 FNYEAQ. V was cut by 1 base and J by 4 bases, with 5 bases left in between. This CDR3 is built from 13 residues. CDR3 sequence reads: CASSLDRGNTIYF. CDR3 DNA: TGTGCCAGCAGCTTAGATCGCGGAAACACCATATATTTT.

J is TRBJ1-2 and V is TRBV5-1, with D perhaps TRBD1 (5 bases). Looked up from germline, CDR1 is SGHRS and CDR2 is YFSETQ. CDR3 size: 17 residues. The V and J ends lost 0 bases and 2 bases respectively, with 17 bases between them. CDR3 DNA sequence: TGCGCCAGCAGCTTGGAGGCAGGGCTGAGGGGAAACTATGGCTACACCTTC. Translation gives CASSLEAGLRGNYGYTF.

This clone was detected only once. The chain combines TRBV9 with TRBJ1-4; the D gene is possibly TRBD1 (5 bases). The CDR3 spans 14 residues. Germline assignment: CDR1 SGDLS and CDR2 YYNGEE. The V end was cut by 4 bases, the J end by 2 bases, with 9 bases between. This chain's CDR3 is CASSNRDTNEKLFF. The CDR3 DNA reads as TGTGCCAGCAGCAACCGGGACACTAATGAAAAACTGTTTTTT.

The gene calls are TRBV6-1 and TRBJ1-5; TRBD1 is a possible D gene (5 bases). Germline loops: CDR1 MNHNS, CDR2 SASEGT. This CDR3 is built from 20 residues. Trimming removed 1 base from V and 1 base from J, with 23 bases in between. The DNA of the CDR3 is TGTGCCAGCAGTGAAGGGGGCGGACGCGGGATTGTATGGAGCAATCAGCCCCAGCATTTT. Its protein product is CASSEGGGRGIVWSNQPQHF.

The rearrangement joins TRBV7-6 to TRBJ2-3, with no clear D. CDR1 is SGHVS and CDR2 is FNYEAQ in the germline V gene. The CDR3 contains 11 residues. Trimming pared 0 bases from V and 5 bases from J, leaving 0 bases between. CDR3 nucleotides: TGTGCCAGCAGCTTAGCAGATACGCAGTATTTT. Its protein is CASSLADTQYF.

This chain uses TRBV7-8 with TRBJ2-7; possible D gene TRBD1, 6 bases. Germline CDR1 SGHVS, CDR2 FQNEAQ. V was pared by 3 bases and J by 4 bases, with 13 bases between. CDR3 size: 14 residues. This chain's CDR3 is CASSLIGRGYEQYF. In DNA form, the CDR3 reads TGTGCCAGCAGCTTGATCGGCAGGGGATACGAGCAGTACTTC.

CDR3 DNA: TGTGCCAGCAGCTGGGACAGGGCCTACGAGCAGTACTTC. This translates into CASSWDRAYEQYF. This sequence joins TRBV5-4 and TRBJ2-7; 9 bases line up with TRBD1. CDR1 and CDR2 (germline): SGHNT, YYREEE (reference sequence). The CDR3 is 13 amino acids. V lost 3 bases and J lost 2; bases outside the gene matches: 0.

This clone was seen a single time. V usage is TRBV4-2 and J usage is TRBJ2-3; D is unresolved. The CDR3 extends over 14 amino acids. V was clipped by 8 bases and J by 0 bases, with 12 bases between them. Germline lookup yields CDR1 LGHNA and CDR2 YNFKEQ. CDR3 amino acids: CASQNRKSTDTQYF. The CDR3 nucleotides read TGTGCCAGCCAAAACCGGAAGAGCACAGATACGCAGTATTTT.

The chain is built from TRBV5-5 and TRBJ2-7; the D gene is possibly TRBD2 (8 bases). Deletions cut 4 bases from V and 2 bases from J, with 19 bases between. CDR1 is SGHKS, CDR2 YYEKEE, per germline (reference sequence). The CDR3 length is 16 residues. CDR3 loop: CASSLGGGTVAYEQYF. The CDR3 coding sequence is TGTGCCAGCAGCCTCGGCGGGGGGACAGTGGCCTACGAGCAGTACTTC. Looking up the rest from reference TRBV5-5 and TRBJ2-7 gives the full variable domain: DAGVTQSPTHLIKTRGQQVTLRCSPISGHKSVSWYQQVLGQGPQFIFQYYEKEERGRGNFPDRFSARQFPNYSSELNVNALLLGDSALYLCASSLGGGTVAYEQYFGPGTRLTVT.